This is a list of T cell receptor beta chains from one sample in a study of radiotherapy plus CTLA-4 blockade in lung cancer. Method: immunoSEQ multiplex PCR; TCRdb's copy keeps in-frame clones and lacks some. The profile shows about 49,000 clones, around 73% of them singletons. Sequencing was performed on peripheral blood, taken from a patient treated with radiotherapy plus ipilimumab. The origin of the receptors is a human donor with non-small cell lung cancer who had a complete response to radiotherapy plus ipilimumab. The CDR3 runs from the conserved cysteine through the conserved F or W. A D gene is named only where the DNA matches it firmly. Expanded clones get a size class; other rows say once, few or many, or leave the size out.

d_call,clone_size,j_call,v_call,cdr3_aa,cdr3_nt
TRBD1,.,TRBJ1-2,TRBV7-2,CASSLFRQGGYGYTF,TGTGCCAGCAGCCTTTTTAGACAGGGTGGCTATGGCTACACCTTC
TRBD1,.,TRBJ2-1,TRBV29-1,CSVPGQGAQFF,TGCAGCGTCCCCGGACAGGGGGCGCAGTTCTTC
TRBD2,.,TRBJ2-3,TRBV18,CASSPKLAGSTDTQYF,TGTGCCAGCTCACCAAAACTAGCGGGGAGCACAGATACGCAGTATTTT
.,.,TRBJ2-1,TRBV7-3,CAVAAERSREQFF,TGTGCCGTAGCGGCGGAGCGGAGTCGTGAGCAGTTCTTC
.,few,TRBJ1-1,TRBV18,CASSPTQGWQGDEAFF,TGTGCCAGCTCACCCACACAGGGTTGGCAGGGTGATGAAGCTTTCTTT
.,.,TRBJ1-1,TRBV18,CASSPSPMGGNTEAFF,TGTGCCAGCTCACCTTCCCCGATGGGAGGAAACACTGAAGCTTTCTTT
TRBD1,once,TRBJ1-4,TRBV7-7,CASSRQGEKLFF,TGTGCCAGCAGCCGACAGGGGGAAAAACTGTTTTTT
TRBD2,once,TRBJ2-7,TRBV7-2,CASSQVGGLAIYEQYF,TGTGCCAGCAGCCAGGTCGGGGGACTAGCGATTTACGAGCAGTACTTC
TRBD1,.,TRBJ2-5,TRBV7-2,CASSSGQEKETQYF,TGTGCCAGCAGCTCGGGACAGGAAAAAGAGACCCAGTACTTC
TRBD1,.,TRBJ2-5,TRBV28,CASSRDRVGQTQYF,TGTGCCAGCAGTCGGGACAGGGTTGGACAGACCCAGTACTTC
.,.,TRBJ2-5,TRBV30,CAWNRDPRVGSQYF,TGTGCCTGGAACAGGGACCCCCGGGTAGGGTCCCAGTACTTC
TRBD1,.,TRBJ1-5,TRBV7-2,CASSPQPLRQGRGNQPQHF,TGTGCCAGCAGCCCCCAGCCCCTTCGACAGGGTCGGGGCAATCAGCCCCAGCATTTT
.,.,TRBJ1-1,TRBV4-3,CASSQGPDRNTEAFF,TGCGCCAGCAGCCAAGGACCCGACAGAAACACTGAAGCTTTCTTT
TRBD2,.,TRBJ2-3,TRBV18,CASSPISGASTDTQYF,TGTGCCAGCTCACCAATTAGCGGGGCTAGCACAGATACGCAGTATTTT
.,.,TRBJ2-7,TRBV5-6,CASSFAPSYEQYF,TGTGCCAGCAGCTTTGCGCCCTCCTACGAGCAGTACTTC
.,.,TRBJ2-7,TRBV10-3,CAISDQGGSSGYEQYF,TGTGCCATCAGTGATCAGGGAGGCTCCTCCGGGTACGAGCAGTACTTC
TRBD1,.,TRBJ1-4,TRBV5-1,CASSSGGSGNEKLFF,TGCGCCAGCAGCTCAGGGGGCAGCGGGAATGAAAAACTGTTTTTT
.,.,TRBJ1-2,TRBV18,CASSADTYGYTF,TGTGCCAGCTCAGCTGACACCTATGGCTACACCTTC
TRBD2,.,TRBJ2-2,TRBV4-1,CASSQVGGTNTGELFF,TGCGCCAGCAGCCAAGTCGGGGGGACGAACACCGGGGAGCTGTTTTTT
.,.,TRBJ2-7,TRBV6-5,CASSSGTHDYEQYF,TGTGCCAGCAGTTCCGGGACACACGACTACGAGCAGTACTTC
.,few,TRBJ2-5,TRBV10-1,CASMQGKETQYF,TGCGCCAGCATGCAGGGTAAAGAGACCCAGTACTTC
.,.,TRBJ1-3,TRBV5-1,CASSLAGSSGNTIYF,TGCGCCAGCAGCTTGGCCGGGAGCTCTGGAAACACCATATATTTT
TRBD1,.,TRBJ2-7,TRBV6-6,CASSTRDRGTNEQYF,TGTGCCAGCAGTACCCGGGACAGGGGGACGAACGAGCAGTACTTC
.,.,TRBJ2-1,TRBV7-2,CASSLATRVYEQFF,TGTGCCAGCAGCTTAGCCACTAGGGTATATGAGCAGTTCTTC
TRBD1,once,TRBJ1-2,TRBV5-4,CASSGQGYRYTF,TGTGCCAGCAGCGGACAGGGGTACCGCTACACCTTC
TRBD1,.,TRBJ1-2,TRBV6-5,CASSYSYRGWGGYTF,TGTGCCAGCAGTTACTCTTACAGGGGATGGGGTGGCTACACCTTC
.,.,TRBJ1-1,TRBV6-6,CASRLGREGDAAFF,TGTGCCAGCAGACTGGGCCGGGAGGGGGACGCGGCTTTCTTT
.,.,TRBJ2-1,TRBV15,CATSSPRGVSYNEQFF,TGTGCCACCAGCAGCCCCAGAGGAGTTTCCTACAATGAGCAGTTCTTC
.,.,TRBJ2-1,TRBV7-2,CASSPKYNEQFF,TGTGCCAGCAGCCCAAAATACAATGAGCAGTTCTTC
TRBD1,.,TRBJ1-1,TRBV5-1,CASSLTNRGSEAFF,TGCGCCAGCAGCTTGACCAACAGGGGCTCTGAAGCTTTCTTT
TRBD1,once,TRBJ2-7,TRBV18,CASSPDRVGVSEQYF,TGTGCCAGCTCACCAGACAGGGTAGGGGTATCCGAGCAGTACTTC
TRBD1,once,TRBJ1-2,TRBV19,CASRTGVNYGYTF,TGTGCCAGCCGAACAGGGGTTAACTATGGCTACACCTTC
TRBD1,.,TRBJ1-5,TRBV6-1,CASSAGTGERHF,TGTGCCAGCAGTGCAGGGACAGGTGAGCGCCATTTT
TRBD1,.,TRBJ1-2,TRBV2,CASRFDRGLIRDYGYTF,TGTGCCAGCAGGTTTGACAGGGGCTTAATTAGGGACTATGGCTACACCTTC
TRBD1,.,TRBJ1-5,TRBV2,CATSRDRDQPQHF,TGTGCCACCTCCCGGGACAGGGATCAGCCCCAGCATTTT
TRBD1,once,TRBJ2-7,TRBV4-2,CASSQDRNRGRYEQYF,TGTGCCAGCAGCCAAGATAGGAACAGGGGACGATACGAGCAGTACTTC
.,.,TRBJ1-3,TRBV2,CASSREATSGNTIYF,TGTGCCAGCTCCCGCGAAGCTACCTCTGGAAACACCATATATTTT
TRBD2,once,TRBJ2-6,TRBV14,CATQPSGGFSGANVLTF,TGTGCCACCCAGCCCAGCGGGGGGTTCTCTGGGGCCAACGTCCTGACTTTC
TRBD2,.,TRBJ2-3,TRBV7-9,CASSPGTSTDTQYF,TGTGCCAGCAGCCCTGGGACTAGCACGGATACGCAGTATTTT
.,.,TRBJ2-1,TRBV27,CASSFFPGREGGHEQFF,TGTGCCAGCAGTTTTTTTCCTGGGAGGGAGGGGGGGCATGAGCAGTTCTTC
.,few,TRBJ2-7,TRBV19,CASGRGYEQYF,TGTGCCAGCGGTCGGGGCTACGAGCAGTACTTC
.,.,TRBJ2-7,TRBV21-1,CASSRPPGLASGAGYEQYF,TGTGCCAGCAGCAGACCCCCGGGACTAGCGTCGGGGGCGGGCTACGAGCAGTACTTC
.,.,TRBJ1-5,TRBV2,CASRQDRSNQPQHF,TGTGCCAGCAGGCAAGACAGAAGCAATCAGCCCCAGCATTTT
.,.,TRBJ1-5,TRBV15,CATSRAPVAGQPQHF,TGTGCCACCAGCAGAGCTCCGGTGGCGGGTCAGCCCCAGCATTTT
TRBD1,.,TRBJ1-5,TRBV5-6,CASSEGTVNQPQHF,TGTGCCAGCAGCGAAGGGACAGTCAATCAGCCCCAGCATTTT
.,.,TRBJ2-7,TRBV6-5,CASSRHQGSYEQYF,TGTGCCAGCAGTAGGCACCAGGGCTCCTACGAGCAGTACTTC
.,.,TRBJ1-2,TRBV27,CASSFYAGSDGYTF,TGTGCCAGCAGTTTTTACGCAGGATCGGATGGCTACACCTTC
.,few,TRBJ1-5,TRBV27,CASSQLSGGTGNQPQHF,TGTGCCAGCAGTCAACTATCGGGGGGCACTGGCAATCAGCCCCAGCATTTT
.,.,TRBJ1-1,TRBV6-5,CASSYAGTSKYTEAFF,TGTGCCAGCAGTTACGCCGGGACTTCCAAGTACACTGAAGCTTTCTTT
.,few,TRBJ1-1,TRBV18,CASSQREKRNTEAFF,TGTGCCAGCTCACAAAGGGAGAAGAGGAACACTGAAGCTTTCTTT
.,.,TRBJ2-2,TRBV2,CASRASAGELFF,TGTGCCAGCAGGGCTAGCGCCGGGGAGCTGTTTTTT
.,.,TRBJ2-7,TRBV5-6,CASSLGQASSYEQYF,TGTGCCAGCAGCTTGGGACAGGCGAGCTCCTACGAGCAGTACTTC
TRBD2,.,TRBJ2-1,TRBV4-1,CASRHSGSSYNEQFF,TGCGCCAGCAGACACAGCGGGAGCTCCTACAATGAGCAGTTCTTC